This TCR beta chain was observed in a study of blood T cells in healthy people across ages. Together with a sample-barcoded 5' primer, a J-beta primer mix was included in a second PCR lasting about 6 to 11 cycles. In TCRdb, the 5' RACE reads were re-called with MiXCR into one record per CDR3 protein. The profile shows fewer than 1,200,000 distinct CDR3 sequences, roughly 24% of them singletons. This clonotype has more than one count but fewer than ten. The CDR3 covers 14 residues. V was cut by 0 bases and J by 8 bases, with 13 bases left in between. CDR1 and CDR2 from the germline V gene are LNHNV and YYDKDF (reference sequence). This sample was also put to use in a study of T cells of mothers and their children.

The chain is built from TRBV15 and TRBJ1-2, with a weak D call TRBD1 (6 bases). The origin of this receptor is a girl aged 2 to 10 in good health. Source material: blood. CDR3: CATSRDRGVYGYTF. As DNA, the CDR3 is TGTGCCACCAGCAGAGATAGGGGGGTATACGGCTACACCTTC.